The 30 T cell receptor beta chains in this list originate from one sample, sequenced in a study of radiotherapy plus CTLA-4 blockade in lung cancer. Assay: immunoSEQ multiplex PCR; the TCRdb copy retains only in-frame clones and omits some. The repertoire holds tens of thousands of clones, with roughly 79% as singletons. The source was peripheral blood, collected from a patient treated with radiotherapy plus ipilimumab. These receptors all come from a human donor with non-small cell lung cancer who had a partial response to radiotherapy plus ipilimumab. Some clones in this sample may be carry-over from other donors' samples.

The gene calls are TRBV6-1 and TRBJ2-2; 12 bases align to TRBD2. V was clipped by 4 bases and J by 6 bases; unmatched bases: 9. This CDR3 region has 17 residues. Germline V gene data show CDR1 as MNHNS and CDR2 as SASEGT. The DNA of the CDR3 is TGTGCCAGCAGTGGGACTAGCGGGAATTCTATCTCCGGGGAGCTGTTTTTT. Translating gives CASSGTSGNSISGELFF.

The V call is TRBV5-4, the J call TRBJ2-1; 16 positions agree with TRBD2. The V gene's germline CDR1 is SGHNT and CDR2 YYREEE (reference sequence). V dropped 4 bases and J dropped 7; count of bases not matched to a gene: 5. The CDR3 is 16 amino acids. CDR3 loop: CASSPGLAGGVNEQFF. The CDR3 DNA is TGTGCCAGCAGCCCGGGACTAGCGGGGGGGGTGAATGAGCAGTTCTTC.

The chain joins TRBV10-1 to TRBJ2-1, with D unresolved. The CDR3 is made up of 15 amino acids. The ends were cut back, 2 bases at V and 2 bases at J, with 10 bases in the middle. CDR1 is WNHNN, CDR2 SYGVQD, per germline (reference sequence). This CDR3 reads CASSELSGPYNEQFF. The CDR3 coding sequence is TGCGCCAGCAGTGAGCTTTCAGGCCCCTACAATGAGCAGTTCTTC.

A note on this clone: A read error is likely, as this CDR3 ends without the conserved phenylalanine or tryptophan. The chain couples TRBV28 to TRBJ1-5; the D gene is possibly TRBD1 (6 bases). The CDR3 contains 20 residues. V was pared by 9 bases and J by 0 bases, with 30 bases between. Germline V gene sequence: CDR1 MDHEN, CDR2 SYDVKM. The CDR3 spells CASFGQTRASITYSNQPQHI. CDR3 DNA sequence: TGTGCCAGTTTTGGACAGACCCGCGCCTCTATAACCTATAGCAATCAGCCCCAGCATATT.

In this sample, this clone turned up a few times. The DNA for the CDR3 is TGTGCCAGCGGGAGTGACTCCTACGAGCAGTACTTC. This sequence encodes CASGSDSYEQYF. The chain links TRBV19 to TRBJ2-7, with D tentatively TRBD2 (6 bases). The germline V gene has CDR1 LNHDA and CDR2 SQIVND (reference sequence). Trimming removed 9 bases at V and 0 bases at J, with 9 bases between. This CDR3 is 12 amino acids long.

This chain uses TRBV28 with TRBJ2-5, with 7 positions matching TRBD2. Trimming took 2 bases from V and 5 from J; bases not matched to a gene: 8. Germline-derived CDR1 and CDR2 are MDHEN and SYDVKM. The CDR3 totals 15 residues. The CDR3 region has the DNA TGTGCCAGCAGTTTAGGGGGGAGGGCCAGGGAGACCCAGTACTTC. This translates into CASSLGGRARETQYF.

The rearrangement joins TRBV6-6 to TRBJ2-1, with 8 bases aligning to TRBD2. The V and J ends lost 6 bases and 5 bases, in that order; junction bases with no gene match: 0. The germline V gene has CDR1 MNHNY and CDR2 SVGAGI (reference sequence). The CDR3 sequence is 12 residues long. This chain's CDR3 is CASRRGDNEQFF. The CDR3 DNA reads TGTGCCAGCAGGCGGGGGGACAATGAGCAGTTCTTC.

The CDR3, as DNA: TGTGCCATCAGTGACCTTAACTATGGCTACACCTTC. It codes for CAISDLNYGYTF. V and J are TRBV10-3 and TRBJ1-2; D gene uncertain. Germline V CDR1 and CDR2: ENHRY, SYGVKD. V gave up 3 bases and J gave up 1 base, with 3 bases separating them. This CDR3 is 12 amino acids long.

The count of this clone is one. The V gene is TRBV27, the J gene TRBJ2-7; unclear D gene. The CDR3 covers 16 residues. The V and J ends lost 1 base and 0 bases respectively, with 13 bases between them. Germline V gene sequence: CDR1 MNHEY, CDR2 SMNVEV (reference sequence). The CDR3, as DNA: TGTGCCAGCAGTTTATTCCCAGGAATAAGCTCCTACGAGCAGTACTTC. This encodes CASSLFPGISSYEQYF.

This clone was counted between two and nine times. This chain links TRBV5-1 with TRBJ1-2; no reliable D call. CDR1 SGHRS and CDR2 YFSETQ come from the germline V gene. The CDR3 contains 13 residues. V shed 3 bases and J shed 8 bases, with 14 bases lying between them. The CDR3 nucleotides are TGCGCCAGCAGCTACGAAAACATGGCCGGCTACACCTTC. This encodes CASSYENMAGYTF.

The rearrangement links TRBV2 to TRBJ2-7, with 11 bases aligning to TRBD1. The germline CDR1 and CDR2 sequences are SNHLY and FYNNEI. J was trimmed by 4 bases and V by 7 bases; bases with no gene match: 3. The CDR3 runs to 13 residues. CDR3 amino acids: CASTRDRGYEQYF. Here the CDR3 DNA reads TGTGCCAGCACACGGGACAGGGGGTACGAGCAGTACTTC. The variable domain in full, completed from reference TRBV2 and TRBJ2-7, reads EPEVTQTPSHQVTQMGQEVILRCVPISNHLYFYWYRQILGQKVEFLVSFYNNEISEKSEIFDDQFSVERPDGSNFTLKIRSTKLEDSAMYFCASTRDRGYEQYFGPGTRLTVT.

Notes on this clone: This CDR3 is also generated by other DNA sequences in the sample. This chain uses TRBV7-8 with TRBJ2-2; 11 positions agree with TRBD1. J gave up 3 bases and V 5 bases, and 2 bases lay outside the gene matches. CDR3 size: 15 residues. The germline V gene encodes CDR1 SGHVS and CDR2 FQNEAQ. The CDR3 sequence is CASSRGQGDTGELFF. DNA of the CDR3: TGTGCCAGCAGCCGGGGACAGGGGGACACCGGGGAGCTGTTTTTT.

CDR3 nucleotides: TGTGCCAGCAGTTACACCAGGGGGCTGAACACTGAAGCTTTCTTT. Translated: CASSYTRGLNTEAFF. J is TRBJ1-1 and V is TRBV6-5; 8 bases agree with TRBD1. Germline V lookup: CDR1 MNHEY, CDR2 SVGAGI. The CDR3 runs to 15 residues. With V trimmed by 2 bases and J by 0 bases, 2 bases remained unmatched.

The chain uses TRBV10-3 and TRBJ2-5; a possible D gene is TRBD2 (5 bases). With 8 bases removed from V and 5 bases from J, the gap between germline ends came to 15 bases. The length of the CDR3 is 13 residues. Germline V gene sequence: CDR1 ENHRY, CDR2 SYGVKD. CDR3 nucleotide sequence: TGTGCCATCGCGGGCGGCCTAGTGGAGACCCAGTACTTC. Its protein is CAIAGGLVETQYF.

This rearrangement joins TRBV2 to TRBJ2-1, with TRBD2 as a possible D gene (6 bases). Germline V gives CDR1 SNHLY, CDR2 FYNNEI. V shed 6 bases and J shed 1 base, with 10 bases lying between them. The CDR3 spans 14 residues. CDR3 region: CASRAGTSYNEQFF. CDR3 nucleotide sequence: TGTGCCAGCAGGGCAGGGACTTCCTACAATGAGCAGTTCTTC.

J is TRBJ1-1 and V is TRBV5-8; 7 bases match TRBD1. The CDR3 length is 13 residues. Per the germline V gene, CDR1 is SGHTS and CDR2 is YDEGEE. With 1 base clipped from V and 7 bases from J, the junction kept 4 bases outside the gene matches. The chain's CDR3 is CASSLIRDSEAFF. The CDR3 region has the DNA TGTGCCAGCAGCTTGATCCGGGACAGTGAAGCTTTCTTT.

The chain is built from TRBV7-3 and TRBJ2-5, with 9 bases fitting TRBD2. The J segment lost 5 bases and the V segment lost 2 bases, leaving 9 bases of the junction unmatched. CDR3 length equals 16 residues. Germline CDR1 is SGHTA and CDR2 is FQGTGA. This CDR3 reads CASSLLGGGATETQYF. In DNA, the CDR3 is TGTGCCAGCAGCTTATTGGGCGGGGGGGCCACGGAGACCCAGTACTTC.

The rearrangement uses TRBV28 and TRBJ2-7; perhaps TRBD1 as D (5 bases). V was cut by 3 bases and J by 4 bases, with 25 bases left in between. From germline, CDR1 is MDHEN and CDR2 SYDVKM. The CDR3 has 18 amino acids. CDR3 residues: CASSFSVSEDNLEYEQYF. In nucleotides, the CDR3 is TGTGCCAGCAGTTTTTCCGTTTCTGAGGACAACCTTGAATACGAGCAGTACTTC.

The chain is built from TRBV5-1 and TRBJ2-5; 12 bases align to TRBD2. The length of the CDR3 is 16 residues. From germline, CDR1 is SGHRS and CDR2 YFSETQ. V shed 4 bases, J shed 1 base, and the junction held 5 bases outside the gene matches. The DNA for the CDR3 is TGCGCCAGCAGCCGGACTAGCGGGATTAGCCAAGAGACCCAGTACTTC. Amino acids: CASSRTSGISQETQYF.

The rearrangement uses TRBV7-9 and TRBJ2-1; TRBD2 matches 7 bases. V was clipped by 4 bases and J by 10 bases; unmatched bases: 19. CDR1 is SEHNR, CDR2 FQNEAQ, per germline (reference sequence). The CDR3 is 17 residues long. CDR3 sequence (DNA): TGTGCCAGCAGCTCATTATACACCGGGACTATTAAGGGAGAGCAGTTCTTC. Translated: CASSSLYTGTIKGEQFF. Variable domain in full (rest from reference TRBV7-9 and TRBJ2-1): DTGVSQNPRHKITKRGQNVTFRCDPISEHNRLYWYRQTLGQGPEFLTYFQNEAQLEKSRLLSDRFSAERPKGSFSTLEIQRTEQGDSAMYLCASSSLYTGTIKGEQFFGPGTRLTVL.

The J gene is TRBJ2-4, the V gene TRBV5-4, with 13 bases identical to TRBD2. There are 18 residues in the CDR3. Germline V gene data show CDR1 as SGHNT and CDR2 as YYREEE (reference sequence). The ends lost 4 bases at V and 1 base at J; junction bases unmatched: 8. This chain's CDR3 is CASSRGLAGVRAKNIQYF. For the CDR3, the DNA is TGTGCCAGCAGCCGAGGACTAGCGGGAGTTCGCGCCAAAAACATTCAGTACTTC.

A single count supports this clone. In the same sample, other DNA sequences code for this CDR3. The V call is TRBV19, the J call TRBJ2-7; 10 nucleotides line up with TRBD2. The germline CDR1 and CDR2 sequences are LNHDA and SQIVND (reference sequence). Trimming at V came to 5 bases and at J to 4 bases, leaving 5 bases not matched to a gene. This CDR3 is built from 14 residues. The CDR3 region is CASSPRTSGYEQYF. CDR3 coding DNA: TGTGCCAGTAGTCCCCGGACTAGCGGTTACGAGCAGTACTTC.

This clone occurred once. The chain recombines TRBV2 with TRBJ1-5; perhaps TRBD1 as D (5 bases). V lost 2 bases, J lost 5 bases, and 10 bases lay in between. Germline assignment: CDR1 SNHLY and CDR2 FYNNEI. The CDR3 has 14 residues. CDR3 loop: CASSESGSDQPQHF. DNA of the CDR3: TGTGCCAGCAGTGAATCAGGGTCTGATCAGCCCCAGCATTTT.

The rearrangement uses TRBV28 and TRBJ1-5; 7 nucleotides match TRBD1. The CDR3 has 16 amino acids. Germline assignment: CDR1 MDHEN and CDR2 SYDVKM. V gave up 3 bases and J gave up 7 bases; unmatched junction bases: 12. Here the CDR3 DNA reads TGTGCCAGCAGTTTTGGAGGGGGCAGGGGAGGACAGCCCCAGCATTTT. This gives the protein CASSFGGGRGGQPQHF.

This clone was observed a handful of times. The chain joins TRBV11-2 to TRBJ2-1, with 9 bases matching TRBD2. There are 18 residues in the CDR3. V dropped 1 base and J dropped 8; count of bases not matched to a gene: 15. The germline CDR1 and CDR2 sequences are SGHAT and FQNNGV. The CDR3 is CASSLGLGREGLGDEQFF. The CDR3 DNA follows: TGTGCCAGCAGCTTAGGATTAGGGCGGGAGGGCCTCGGGGATGAGCAGTTCTTC.

This chain uses TRBV5-1 with TRBJ2-7, with 7 bases fitting TRBD1. Unmatched junction bases numbered 19, after V lost 6 bases and J lost 4 bases. Germline V lookup: CDR1 SGHRS, CDR2 YFSETQ. This CDR3 has 17 amino acids. CDR3 coding DNA: TGCGCCAGCACCCCTCGAGAGGCAGGGGGTGAATTGTACGAGCAGTACTTC. Translating gives CASTPREAGGELYEQYF.

The rearrangement links TRBV28 to TRBJ1-2; maybe TRBD1 (5 bases). Trimming pared 2 bases from V and 9 bases from J, leaving 13 bases between. The length of the CDR3 is 13 residues. The germline CDR1 and CDR2 sequences are MDHEN and SYDVKM. The CDR3 sequence: CASSLGQGRSYTF. The CDR3 DNA is TGTGCCAGCAGTTTAGGTCAGGGAAGGAGCTACACCTTC.

This clone was seen just once. V usage is TRBV6-1 and J usage is TRBJ2-7, with D possibly TRBD2 on 5 matching bases. V was cut by 1 base and J by 0 bases, with 13 bases left in between. The CDR3 length is 16 residues. Germline V gene data show CDR1 as MNHNS and CDR2 as SASEGT. In nucleotides, the CDR3 is TGTGCCAGCAGTGAAGAAATTAGCGTGAGCTCCTACGAGCAGTACTTC. Translated: CASSEEISVSSYEQYF.

The chain combines TRBV19 with TRBJ2-7; TRBD2 matches 10 bases. The CDR3 has 16 residues. CDR1 and CDR2 (germline): LNHDA, SQIVND (reference sequence). Unmatched junction bases numbered 8, after V lost 5 bases and J lost 1 base. The CDR3 is CASSAYGTSASYEQYF. The CDR3 nucleotides read TGTGCCAGTAGTGCCTACGGGACTAGCGCGTCCTACGAGCAGTACTTC.

The chain employs TRBV18 and TRBJ2-2, with D tentatively TRBD1 (6 bases). Germline lookup yields CDR1 KGHSH and CDR2 LQKENI. Deletions cut 9 bases from V and 2 bases from J, with 19 bases between. The CDR3 runs to 16 residues. Here the CDR3 reads CASGRSGQPNTGELFF. DNA for the CDR3: TGTGCCAGTGGAAGAAGCGGACAGCCCAACACCGGGGAGCTGTTTTTT.